The subject of this entry is one T cell receptor beta chain. The data are from a study of blood T cell repertoires in COVID-19. Repertoires were generated with immunoSEQ multiplex PCR, while TCRdb's copy carries only in-frame clones and drops some. Of 250,000 to 300,000 clones in the sample, more than 75% were seen once. Germline V lookup: CDR1 LGHNT, CDR2 FRNRAP. V was clipped by 3 bases and J by 8 bases; unmatched bases: 6. CDR3 size: 15 residues. This chain links TRBV12-5 with TRBJ1-6; 8 bases are a match to TRBD1. Input material: PBMCs or T cells enriched from blood (not recorded which). The sequence was obtained from a woman between 35 and 50 years old with acute COVID-19. CDR3 DNA sequence: TGTGCTAGTGGTTTTTTCGGACAGGGCGATTCACCCCTCCACTTT. It encodes CASGFFGQGDSPLHF.